Listed here are 17 T cell receptor beta chains from one sample, sequenced in a study of blood T cell repertoires in COVID-19. Only in-frame clones appear in the TCRdb table, and some are missing; sequencing was by immunoSEQ multiplex PCR. The profile shows about 190,000 clones, around 90% of them singletons. Sequencing was performed on peripheral blood. The receptors come from a man aged 40-49 years with acute or convalescent COVID-19.

The gene calls are TRBV7-9 and TRBJ2-1, with TRBD1 identical over 10 bases. Germline-derived CDR1 and CDR2 are SEHNR and FQNEAQ (reference sequence). The CDR3 has 15 amino acids. Trimming took 5 bases from V and 4 from J; bases not matched to a gene: 5. The CDR3 DNA sequence: TGTGCCAGCAGCCCGGGACAGGGGCCTTACAATGAGCAGTTCTTC. Its translation: CASSPGQGPYNEQFF.

The chain recombines TRBV5-8 with TRBJ2-3; D is possibly TRBD1 (6 bases). CDR1 and CDR2 from the germline V gene are SGHTS and YDEGEE. V gave up 4 bases and J gave up 4 bases, with 19 bases separating them. The CDR3 covers 16 residues. The CDR3 reads CASSTWGTGKADTQYF. The CDR3 DNA follows: TGTGCCAGCAGCACCTGGGGAACAGGGAAGGCAGATACGCAGTATTTT.

The chain employs TRBV7-9 and TRBJ1-3; 7 bases match TRBD1. CDR3 length: 15 amino acids. Germline-derived CDR1 and CDR2 are SEHNR and FQNEAQ (reference sequence). The V gene end was trimmed by 6 bases and the J gene end by 1 base; junction bases not matched to a gene: 6. The CDR3, as DNA: TGTGCCAGCAGTCCTACAGGGGTATCTGGAAACACCATATATTTT. Its protein product is CASSPTGVSGNTIYF.

This chain connects TRBV27 to TRBJ2-7; TRBD1 agrees at 11 bases. V lost 6 bases and J lost 4; bases outside the gene matches: 5. The germline V gene has CDR1 MNHEY and CDR2 SMNVEV (reference sequence). This CDR3 comprises 14 residues. The DNA for the CDR3 is TGTGCCAGCAGCTCGGACAGGGGGCGGTACGAGCAGTACTTC. This sequence encodes CASSSDRGRYEQYF.

The chain has TRBV30 and TRBJ2-3, with D possibly being TRBD1 (6 bases). This CDR3 has 14 amino acids. V shed 4 bases and J shed 3 bases, with 14 bases lying between them. Germline CDR1 and CDR2: GTSNPN and SVGIG (reference sequence). In DNA form, the CDR3 reads TGTGCCTGGACCCACTCAACAGGGACAGATACGCAGTATTTT. Its protein product is CAWTHSTGTDTQYF.

The J gene is TRBJ1-2, the V gene TRBV7-8; 10 bases agree with TRBD1. V lost 5 bases, J lost 7 bases, and 10 bases stayed unmatched. Germline V gives CDR1 SGHVS, CDR2 FQNEAQ. The CDR3 runs 15 residues. In DNA, the CDR3 is TGTGCCAGCAGCCCCGCCGGGACAGGGGCCAGTGGCTACACCTTC. Its translation: CASSPAGTGASGYTF.

V usage is TRBV5-4 and J usage is TRBJ2-4; perhaps TRBD2 as D (6 bases). The CDR3 consists of 16 residues. Per germline, CDR1 SGHNT and CDR2 YYREEE (reference sequence). V gave up 0 bases and J gave up 4 bases, with 14 bases separating them. The chain's CDR3 is CASSLDGGVLKNIQYF. The CDR3 bases are TGTGCCAGCAGCTTGGATGGAGGGGTCCTAAAAAACATTCAGTACTTC. Based on the CDR3 plus reference TRBV5-4 and TRBJ2-4, the full variable domain is ETGVTQSPTHLIKTRGQQVTLRCSSQSGHNTVSWYQQALGQGPQFIFQYYREEENGRGNFPPRFSGLQFPNYSSELNVNALELDDSALYLCASSLDGGVLKNIQYFGAGTRLSVL.

This clone showed up just a few times. The gene calls are TRBV11-3 and TRBJ2-7; D is possibly TRBD2 (6 bases). CDR1 SGHNT and CDR2 YENEEA come from the germline V gene. V was clipped by 1 base and J by 0 bases, with 10 bases between them. This CDR3 has 15 amino acids. CDR3 sequence (DNA): TGTGCCAGCAGCTTAGGGGGGACTGCCTCCTACGAGCAGTACTTC. Translated, it gives CASSLGGTASYEQYF.

This chain links TRBV6-6 with TRBJ2-3; 10 nucleotides match TRBD2. Looked up from germline, CDR1 is MNHNY and CDR2 is SVGAGI (reference sequence). The CDR3 loop spans 16 amino acids. V was clipped by 2 bases and J by 3 bases; unmatched bases: 5. The CDR3 loop is CASSYQASGGTDTQYF. CDR3 bases: TGTGCCAGCAGTTACCAAGCTAGCGGGGGTACAGATACGCAGTATTTT.

This chain links TRBV2 with TRBJ2-7; 10 nucleotides line up with TRBD1. CDR1 SNHLY and CDR2 FYNNEI come from the germline V gene. CDR3 length: 19 amino acids. Germline trimming cut 6 bases from V and 5 bases from J; bases unmatched to any gene: 22. DNA of the CDR3: TGTGCCAGCAGCCGGCCGAGGGACAGGGGAGCTAGCGCTAAGAACGAGCAGTACTTC. It codes for CASSRPRDRGASAKNEQYF. Full variable domain (missing parts from reference TRBV2 and TRBJ2-7): EPEVTQTPSHQVTQMGQEVILRCVPISNHLYFYWYRQILGQKVEFLVSFYNNEISEKSEIFDDQFSVERPDGSNFTLKIRSTKLEDSAMYFCASSRPRDRGASAKNEQYFGPGTRLTVT.

V and J are TRBV30 and TRBJ1-6; possibly TRBD1 for D (6 bases). V was shortened by 8 bases and J by 7 bases, with 12 bases between the two germline ends. Germline values: CDR1 GTSNPN, CDR2 SVGIG (reference sequence). This CDR3 has 12 amino acids. The CDR3 region is CAHSQGNSPLHF. CDR3 DNA: TGTGCCCACTCTCAGGGGAATTCACCCCTCCACTTT.

CDR3 nucleotides: TGTGCCTGGAGTAGGCGGGGGGCCTACCCCTACAATGAGCAGTTCTTC. It translates to CAWSRRGAYPYNEQFF. The V gene is TRBV30, the J gene TRBJ2-1, with 8 bases identical to TRBD2. From germline, CDR1 is GTSNPN and CDR2 SVGIG (reference sequence). The V gene end was trimmed by 2 bases and the J gene end by 2 bases; junction bases not matched to a gene: 8. The CDR3 has 16 residues.

This sequence joins TRBV3-1 (or the pseudogene TRBV3-2) and TRBJ1-2; D is possibly TRBD1 (6 bases). The V gene's germline CDR1 is LGHDT and CDR2 YNNKEL (reference sequence). The CDR3 is 13 amino acids. Trimming took off 1 base at V and 4 bases at J, with 7 bases between the two ends. CDR3 DNA sequence: TGTGCCAGCAGCCAAGGGACAGCCTATGGCTACACCTTC. Its translation is CASSQGTAYGYTF.

As to this clone: Other DNA sequences of this sample code for an identical CDR3. The chain is built from TRBV7-9 and TRBJ1-3; D is unclear. CDR1 SEHNR and CDR2 FQNEAQ come from the germline V gene (reference sequence). The V gene lost 2 bases and the J gene lost 0 bases, with 5 bases spanning the gap. The CDR3 loop spans 14 amino acids. CDR3 region: CASSLSGSGNTIYF. As DNA, the CDR3 is TGTGCCAGCAGCTTAAGCGGCTCTGGAAACACCATATATTTT.

Remarks on this clone: Different DNA sequences within this sample yield the same CDR3. The chain joins TRBV5-1 to TRBJ1-1; TRBD1 matches at 7 bases. The junction had 1 base not matched to a gene; V was cut back by 2 bases and J by 0 bases. CDR1 and CDR2 (germline): SGHRS, YFSETQ. The CDR3 totals 14 residues. DNA for the CDR3: TGCGCCAGCAGCTTTGGGACAGTGAACACTGAAGCTTTCTTT. Translation: CASSFGTVNTEAFF. The full variable domain, in which reference TRBV5-1 and TRBJ1-1 provide the parts outside the CDR3, is KAGVTQTPRYLIKTRGQQVTLSCSPISGHRSVSWYQQTPGQGLQFLFEYFSETQRNKGNFPGRFSGRQFSNSRSEMNVSTLELGDSALYLCASSFGTVNTEAFFGQGTRLTVV.

The V call is TRBV18, the J call TRBJ1-2; 9 bases are shared with TRBD1. CDR1 is KGHSH and CDR2 is LQKENI in the germline V gene. CDR3 length: 16 residues. Unmatched junction bases numbered 6, after V lost 0 bases and J lost 4 bases. For the CDR3, the DNA is TGTGCCAGCTCACCACCGGGAACAGGGGGCGGCTATGGCTACACCTTC. This encodes CASSPPGTGGGYGYTF.

The chain combines TRBV6-2 or TRBV6-3 with TRBJ2-3; 8 bases line up with TRBD1. V shed 3 bases, J shed 3 bases, and the junction held 11 bases outside the gene matches. From germline, CDR1 is MNHEY and CDR2 SVGEGT. The CDR3 runs 17 residues. The CDR3, as DNA: TGTGCCAGCAGTTATTCCCCATCAGGGGGCGAAACAGATACGCAGTATTTT. It encodes CASSYSPSGGETDTQYF.